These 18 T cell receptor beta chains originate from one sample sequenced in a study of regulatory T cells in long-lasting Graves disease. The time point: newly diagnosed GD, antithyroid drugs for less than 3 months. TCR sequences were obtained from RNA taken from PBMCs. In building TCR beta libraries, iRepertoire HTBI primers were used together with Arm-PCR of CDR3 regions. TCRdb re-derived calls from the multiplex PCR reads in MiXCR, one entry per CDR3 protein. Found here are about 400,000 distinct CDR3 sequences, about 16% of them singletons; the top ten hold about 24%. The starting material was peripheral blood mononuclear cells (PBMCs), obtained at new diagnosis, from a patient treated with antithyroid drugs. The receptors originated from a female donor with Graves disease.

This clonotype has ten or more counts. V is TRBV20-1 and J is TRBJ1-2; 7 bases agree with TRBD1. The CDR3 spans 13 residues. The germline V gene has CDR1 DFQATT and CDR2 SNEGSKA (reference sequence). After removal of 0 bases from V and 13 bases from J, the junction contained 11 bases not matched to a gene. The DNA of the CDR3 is TGCAGTGCTAGAGACACCAACAGACAGGGACGCACCTTC. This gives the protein CSARDTNRQGRTF.

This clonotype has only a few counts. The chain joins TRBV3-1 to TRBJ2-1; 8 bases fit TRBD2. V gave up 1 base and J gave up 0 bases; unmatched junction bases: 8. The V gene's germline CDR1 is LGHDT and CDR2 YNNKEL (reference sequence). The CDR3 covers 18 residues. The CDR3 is CASSQVSAGVGSYNEQFF. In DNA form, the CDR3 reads TGTGCCAGCAGCCAAGTCTCAGCGGGGGTAGGCTCCTACAATGAGCAGTTCTTC.

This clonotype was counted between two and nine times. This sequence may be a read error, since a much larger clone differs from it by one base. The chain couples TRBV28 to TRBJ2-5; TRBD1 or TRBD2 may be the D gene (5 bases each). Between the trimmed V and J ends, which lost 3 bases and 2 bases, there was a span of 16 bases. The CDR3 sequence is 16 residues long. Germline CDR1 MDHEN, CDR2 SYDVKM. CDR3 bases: TGTGCCAGCAGTTTTCGGAGGTCAGGGCCTCAAGAGACCCAGTACTTC. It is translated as CASSFRRSGPQETQYF.

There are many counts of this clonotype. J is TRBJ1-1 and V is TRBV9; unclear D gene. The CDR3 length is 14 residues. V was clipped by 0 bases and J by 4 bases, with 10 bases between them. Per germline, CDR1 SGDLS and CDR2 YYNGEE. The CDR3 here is CASSVEPLGTEAFF. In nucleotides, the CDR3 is TGTGCCAGCAGCGTAGAACCGCTGGGCACTGAAGCTTTCTTT.

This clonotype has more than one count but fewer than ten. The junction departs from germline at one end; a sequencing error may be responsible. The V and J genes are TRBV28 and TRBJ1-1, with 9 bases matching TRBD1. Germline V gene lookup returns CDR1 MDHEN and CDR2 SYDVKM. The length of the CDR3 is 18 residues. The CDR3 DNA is TGTGCCAGCAGTTCCGTAGCCGGACAGGGGAGCGATGGCACTGAGGCTTTCTTT. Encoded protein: CASSSVAGQGSDGTEAFF.

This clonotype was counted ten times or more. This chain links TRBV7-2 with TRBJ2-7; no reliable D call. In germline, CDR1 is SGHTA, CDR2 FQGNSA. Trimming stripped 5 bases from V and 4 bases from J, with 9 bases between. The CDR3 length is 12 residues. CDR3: CASSLTPYEQYF. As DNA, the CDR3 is TGTGCCAGCAGCCTTACCCCTTACGAGCAGTACTTC.

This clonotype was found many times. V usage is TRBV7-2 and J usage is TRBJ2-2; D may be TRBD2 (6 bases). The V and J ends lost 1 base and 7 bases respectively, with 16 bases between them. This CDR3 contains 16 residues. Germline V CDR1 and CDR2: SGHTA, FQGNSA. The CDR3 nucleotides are TGTGCCAGCAGCTTAGGTGTCCGAAAGGGAGGCGGGGAGCTGTTTTTT. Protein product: CASSLGVRKGGGELFF.

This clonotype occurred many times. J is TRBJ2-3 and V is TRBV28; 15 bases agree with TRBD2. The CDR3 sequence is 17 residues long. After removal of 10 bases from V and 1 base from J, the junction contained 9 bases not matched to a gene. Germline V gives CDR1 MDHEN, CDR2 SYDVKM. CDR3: CAITGTSGRRGTDTQYF. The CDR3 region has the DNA TGTGCCATCACAGGGACTAGCGGGAGGAGGGGCACAGATACGCAGTATTTT.

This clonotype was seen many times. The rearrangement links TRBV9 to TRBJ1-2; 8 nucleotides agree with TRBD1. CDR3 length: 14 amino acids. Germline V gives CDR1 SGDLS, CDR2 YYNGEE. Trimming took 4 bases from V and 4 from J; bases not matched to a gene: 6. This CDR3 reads CASSTTGGVYGYTF. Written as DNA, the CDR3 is TGTGCCAGCAGCACAACAGGGGGTGTCTATGGCTACACCTTC.

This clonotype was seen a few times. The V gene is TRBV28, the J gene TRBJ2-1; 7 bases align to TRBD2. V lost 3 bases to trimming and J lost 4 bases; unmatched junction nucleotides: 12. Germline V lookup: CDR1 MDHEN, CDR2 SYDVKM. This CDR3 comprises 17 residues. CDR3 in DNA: TGTGCCAGCAGTTTCCGGGACTACCTACTTAAGTACAATGAGCAGTTCTTC. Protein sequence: CASSFRDYLLKYNEQFF.

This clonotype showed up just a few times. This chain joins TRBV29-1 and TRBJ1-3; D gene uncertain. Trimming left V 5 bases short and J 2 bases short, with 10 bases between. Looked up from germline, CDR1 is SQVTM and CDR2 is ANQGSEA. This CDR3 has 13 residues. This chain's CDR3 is CSVFSGTGNTIYF. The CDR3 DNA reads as TGCAGCGTTTTTTCGGGAACTGGAAACACCATATATTTT.

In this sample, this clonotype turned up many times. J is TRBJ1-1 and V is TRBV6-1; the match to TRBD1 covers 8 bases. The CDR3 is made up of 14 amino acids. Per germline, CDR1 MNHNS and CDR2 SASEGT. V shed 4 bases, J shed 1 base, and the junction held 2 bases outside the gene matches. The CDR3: CASSGQGRNTEAFF. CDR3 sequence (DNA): TGTGCCAGCAGTGGACAGGGGCGGAACACTGAAGCTTTCTTT.

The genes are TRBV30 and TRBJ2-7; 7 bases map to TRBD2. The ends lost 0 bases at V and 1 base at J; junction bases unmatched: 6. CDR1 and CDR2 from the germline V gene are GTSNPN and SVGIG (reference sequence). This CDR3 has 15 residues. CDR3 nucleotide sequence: TGTGCCTGGAGTGTTGGGTCGGGGGGATCCTACGAGCAGTACTTC. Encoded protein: CAWSVGSGGSYEQYF.

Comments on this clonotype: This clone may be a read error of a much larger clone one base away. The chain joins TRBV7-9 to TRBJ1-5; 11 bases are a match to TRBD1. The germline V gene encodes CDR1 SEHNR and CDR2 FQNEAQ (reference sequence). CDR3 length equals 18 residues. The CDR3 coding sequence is TGTGCCTGCAGCCCAAGGACAGGGGGCAGGGAGGACAATCAGCCCCAGCATTTT. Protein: CACSPRTGGREDNQPQHF.

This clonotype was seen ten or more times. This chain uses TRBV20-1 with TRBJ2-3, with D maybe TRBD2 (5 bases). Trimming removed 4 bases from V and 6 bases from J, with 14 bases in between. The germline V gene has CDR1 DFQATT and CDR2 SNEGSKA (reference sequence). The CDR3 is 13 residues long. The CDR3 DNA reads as TGCAGTGCTATACTAGGTACCTCCGATACGCAGTATTTT. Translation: CSAILGTSDTQYF.

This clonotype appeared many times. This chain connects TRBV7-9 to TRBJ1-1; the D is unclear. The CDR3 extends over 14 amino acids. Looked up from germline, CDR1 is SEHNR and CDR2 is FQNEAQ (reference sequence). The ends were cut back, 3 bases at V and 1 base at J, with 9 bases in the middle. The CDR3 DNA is TGTGCCAGCAGCTTGTGGGGATGGAACACTGAAGCTTTCTTT. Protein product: CASSLWGWNTEAFF. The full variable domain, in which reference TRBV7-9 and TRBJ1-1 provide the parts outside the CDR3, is DTGVSQNPRHKITKRGQNVTFRCDPISEHNRLYWYRQTLGQGPEFLTYFQNEAQLEKSRLLSDRFSAERPKGSFSTLEIQRTEQGDSAMYLCASSLWGWNTEAFFGQGTRLTVV.

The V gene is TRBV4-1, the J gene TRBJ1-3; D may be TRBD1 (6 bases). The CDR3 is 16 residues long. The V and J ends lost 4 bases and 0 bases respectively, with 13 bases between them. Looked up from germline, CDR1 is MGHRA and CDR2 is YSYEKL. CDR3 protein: CASSLPGHASGNTIYF. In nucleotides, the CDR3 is TGCGCCAGCAGCCTCCCGGGACACGCCTCTGGAAACACCATATATTTT.

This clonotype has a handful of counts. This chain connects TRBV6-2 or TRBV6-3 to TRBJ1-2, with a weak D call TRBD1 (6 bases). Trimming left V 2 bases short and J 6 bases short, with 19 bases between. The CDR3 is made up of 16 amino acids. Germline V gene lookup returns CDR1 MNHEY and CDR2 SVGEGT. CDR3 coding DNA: TGTGCCAGCAGTTACGGGGACACCTTTTCCCGGGATGGCTACACCTTC. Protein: CASSYGDTFSRDGYTF.